This TCR beta chain was recovered during a study of identical twins. Template switching supplied a universal primer site; unique molecular identifiers were carried on the cDNA. TCRdb redid the calling of the 5' RACE reads with MiXCR, one entry per CDR3 protein. This table has around 1.7 million distinct CDR3 sequences, about 30% appearing once. Germline CDR1 and CDR2: DFQATT and SNEGSKA (reference sequence). The CDR3 is 13 residues long. Trimming took off 3 bases at V and 5 bases at J, with 11 bases between the two ends. The chain links TRBV20-1 to TRBJ1-5; the D is unclear. The clonotype originates from a newborn girl in good health. What was sequenced was cord blood. The chain's CDR3 is CSASHREDQPQHF. Here the CDR3 DNA reads TGCAGTGCTAGTCACCGGGAGGATCAGCCCCAGCATTTT.